This TCR beta chain was sequenced during a study of cytomegalovirus exposure and HLA in healthy donors. PCR was performed using 60 Vbeta and 13 Jbeta primers. TCRdb's table, derived via immunoSEQ multiplex PCR, lists solely in-frame clones and lacks some. Of hundreds of thousands of clones listed, more than 85% were seen once; the top ten hold over 0.95%. The receptor's source is a woman younger than 35 in good health and CMV-seronegative. Specimen: PBMCs.

The CDR3: CASRTSGGGEQFF. The DNA of the CDR3 is TGTGCCAGCAGAACTAGCGGGGGAGGTGAGCAGTTCTTC. The chain employs TRBV25-1 and TRBJ2-1; 11 bases match TRBD2. V shed 6 bases, J shed 9 bases, and the junction held 4 bases outside the gene matches. Looked up from germline, CDR1 is MGHDK and CDR2 is SYGVNS. CDR3 length: 13 residues.